This TCR beta chain is drawn from a study of T-cell memory formation after mild COVID-19. Study-wide points: Clones contracting day 15 to 85 were balanced CD4/CD8; later expanders leaned CD4+.

Germline V gives CDR1 SGHAT, CDR2 FQNNGV. The V and J ends lost 5 bases and 4 bases respectively, with 15 bases between them. The CDR3 is 14 amino acids. Worth noting for this clonotype: Its matching antigen is unknown.

The 5'RACE method, run with constant-segment primers, produced TCR alpha and TCR beta cDNA libraries (carrying sample barcodes and UMIs). MiXCR, applied by TCRdb to the 5' RACE reads, yields one record per CDR3 protein. The sample records 500,000 to 550,000 distinct CDR3 sequences, around 21% being singletons. The chain is built from TRBV11-2 and TRBJ2-7; D possibly corresponds to TRBD2 (5 bases). The sequenced sample consisted of PBMCs or a T cell subset sorted from them (not recorded which). The clonotype was recovered from an adult woman who had mild COVID-19 (a few samples of this study predate the infection). Cell type and time point are not known. The CDR3 region is CASSGKEARYEQYF. Here the CDR3 DNA reads TGTGCCAGCAGCGGTAAGGAGGCTCGGTACGAGCAGTACTTC. Drawing the rest from reference TRBV11-2 and TRBJ2-7, the complete variable domain is EAGVAQSPRYKIIEKRQSVAFWCNPISGHATLYWYQQILGQGPKLLIQFQNNGVVDDSQLPKDRFSAERLKGVDSTLKIQPAKLEDSAVYLCASSGKEARYEQYFGPGTRLTVT.